The rows below give T cell receptor beta chains drawn from one sample of a study of metastatic and nonmetastatic thyroid tumors. TCRdb re-called the PCR reads with MiXCR. The top ten clones hold about half of a sample with almost 4,000 clones, 36% of them seen once. The source material was tumor tissue. Receptor source: a female donor with papillary thyroid cancer or a benign thyroid nodule (not recorded which). Some clones in this sample may be carry-over from other donors' samples. The conserved cysteine and the conserved F or W are not part of the CDR3 here. Each record gives: V gene, J gene, CDR3 protein.

TRBV28	TRBJ2-4	ASSRRSGAKNIQY
TRBV24-1	TRBJ2-7	ATREAYGLYEQY
TRBV7-2	TRBJ1-5	ASSLGWQGNQPQH
TRBV20-1	TRBJ2-7	SARDSYGQY
TRBV7-2	TRBJ2-7	ASSLAPREYYEQY
TRBV12-3/TRBV12-4	TRBJ2-2	ASRILAGRNTGELF
TRBV20-1	TRBJ1-1	SAREPGQGTTEAF
TRBV30	TRBJ1-6	AWSSSNNSPLH
TRBV27	TRBJ2-3	ASTRGVRQY
TRBV6-9	TRBJ2-5	ASSLTSGIGETQY
TRBV19	TRBJ1-4	ASSPRTGPNEKLF
TRBV2	TRBJ2-3	ASTHAGQGAGDTQY
TRBV19	TRBJ1-1	ASSIGGWNTEAF
TRBV19	TRBJ1-2	ASSIPEDRDYGYT
TRBV5-1	TRBJ2-7	ASSPVTSASYEQY
TRBV6-1	TRBJ2-7	ASNQGYEQY
TRBV19	TRBJ2-1	ASSMGGGVSNEQF
TRBV6-5	TRBJ1-4	ASSSWTGGEKLF
TRBV20-1	TRBJ2-1	SARPGARDEQF
TRBV6-5	TRBJ2-7	ASSYNWDILNYEQY
TRBV27	TRBJ2-1	ASSLRLAGGPNEQF
TRBV27	TRBJ1-1	ASSSNPNTEAF
TRBV6-2/TRBV6-3	TRBJ2-6	ASSYSIRGFGANVLT
TRBV28	TRBJ2-2	ASSPRMGPGARTGELF
TRBV2	TRBJ2-1	ASSENLARAQL
TRBV7-9	TRBJ1-3	ASSREGAAGNTIY
TRBV12-3/TRBV12-4	TRBJ2-7	ASRTFGDEQY
TRBV28	TRBJ2-1	ASSLSGSSYNEQF
TRBV29-1	TRBJ2-1	SVDPRGGAYNEQF
TRBV20-1	TRBJ2-2	SARDLEGEAGELF
TRBV19	TRBJ2-2	ASNRGHTGELF
TRBV5-6	TRBJ2-7	ASSFTGVYNEQY
TRBV24-1	TRBJ2-3	ATAGAGGFTDTQY
TRBV5-1	TRBJ2-1	ASSLRPRDSPYNEQF
TRBV11-3	TRBJ2-7	ASSFSLAGGPYEQY
TRBV6-1	TRBJ2-1	ASHTQAHYNEQF
TRBV28	TRBJ1-6	ASSLGDRVNSPLH
TRBV6-1	TRBJ2-7	ASSDPITVYGQY
TRBV6-2/TRBV6-3	TRBJ2-7	ASRTGTGSYEQY
TRBV16	TRBJ1-2	ASSQSGIYGYT
TRBV6-1	TRBJ1-2	ASTPTHPSYGYT
TRBV3-1	TRBJ2-1	ASSLAGPGEQF
TRBV6-1	TRBJ2-7	ASSSGLAGGHEQY
TRBV3-1	TRBJ1-3	ASSQTDSGNTIY
TRBV28	TRBJ2-3	ASSWGSGTDTQY
TRBV6-5	TRBJ1-6	ARRNSPLH
TRBV30	TRBJ1-2	AWRETGLGYT
TRBV12-3/TRBV12-4	TRBJ2-1	ASSFKGAHNEQF
TRBV11-1	TRBJ2-2	ASSLGGRANTGELF